This T cell receptor beta chain appears in the sequencing data of a study of blood T cell repertoires in COVID-19. TCRdb's copy holds only in-frame clones and misses some; the assay was immunoSEQ multiplex PCR. The sample has 250,000 or so clones; just under 90% are singletons. Trimming shortened V by 1 base and J by 10 bases, and 11 bases separated the two germline ends. Germline-derived CDR1 and CDR2 are MDHEN and SYDVKM. This CDR3 spans 14 amino acids. The clonotype was recovered from a woman in her 30s with acute COVID-19. Sequencing used PBMCs or T cells enriched from blood (not recorded which). The chain recombines TRBV28 with TRBJ1-6, with a possible D match to TRBD1 (6 bases). The CDR3 loop is CASSLLPGESPLHF. In DNA form, the CDR3 reads TGTGCCAGCAGTTTATTGCCAGGGGAATCACCCCTCCACTTT.